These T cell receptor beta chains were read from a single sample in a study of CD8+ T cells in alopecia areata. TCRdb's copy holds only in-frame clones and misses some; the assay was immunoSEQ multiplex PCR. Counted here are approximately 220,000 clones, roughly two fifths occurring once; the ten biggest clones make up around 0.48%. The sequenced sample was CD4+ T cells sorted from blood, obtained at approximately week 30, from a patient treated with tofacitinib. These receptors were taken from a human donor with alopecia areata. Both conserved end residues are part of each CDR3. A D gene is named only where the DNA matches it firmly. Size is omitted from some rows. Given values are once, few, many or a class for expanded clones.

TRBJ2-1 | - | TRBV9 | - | TGTGCCAGCAGCGTTGAGGTTCGGGATGAGCAGTTCTTC | CASSVEVRDEQFF
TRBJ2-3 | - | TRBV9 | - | TGTGCCAGCAGCGTAGGTAGGCAAGCCACAGATACGCAGTATTTT | CASSVGRQATDTQYF
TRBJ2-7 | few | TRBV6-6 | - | TGTGCCAGCAGTAGGGACTCTGGGGAGCAGTACTTC | CASSRDSGEQYF
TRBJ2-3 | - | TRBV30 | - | TGTGCCTGGAGTGTACTTGGAGGGGGCATCTTTGCAGATACGCAGTATTTT | CAWSVLGGGIFADTQYF
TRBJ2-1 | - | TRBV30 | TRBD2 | TGTGCCTGGGGACTAGCGGGGGGGAGCTCCTACAATGAGCAGTTCTTC | CAWGLAGGSSYNEQFF
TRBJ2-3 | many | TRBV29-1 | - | TGCAGCGTTGAATCGCGGACACCGAGGACAGATACGCAGTATTTT | CSVESRTPRTDTQYF
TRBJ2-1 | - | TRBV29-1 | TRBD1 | TGCAGCGTCCAGGGGGCTCGCCCCTACAATGAGCAGTTCTTC | CSVQGARPYNEQFF
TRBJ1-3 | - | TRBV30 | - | TGTGCCTGGATCACCCCCGGATCCTTCCGAACCACTGGAAACACCATATATTTT | CAWITPGSFRTTGNTIYF
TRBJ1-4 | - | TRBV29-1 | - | TGCAGCGTTGAAGCCGGGCCACCAAATGAAAAACTGTTTTTT | CSVEAGPPNEKLFF
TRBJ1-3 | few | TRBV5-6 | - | TGTGCCAGCAGCCCCCAGATGGGGGGAAGCACTGGAAACACCATATATTTT | CASSPQMGGSTGNTIYF
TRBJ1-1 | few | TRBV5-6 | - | TGTGCCAGCAGCTTGACTAACAGGGAGAACACTGAAGCTTTCTTT | CASSLTNRENTEAFF
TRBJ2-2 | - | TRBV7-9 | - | TGTGCCAGCAGCTTAGAGGTCGGGGAGCTGTTTTTT | CASSLEVGELFF
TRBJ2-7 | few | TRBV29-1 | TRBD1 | TGCAGCGCGGGACAGATCTACGAGCAGTACTTC | CSAGQIYEQYF
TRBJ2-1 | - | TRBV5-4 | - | TGTGCCAGCAGCTGGGGACGGGACAATGAGCAGTTCTTC | CASSWGRDNEQFF
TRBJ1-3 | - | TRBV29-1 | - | TGCAGCGTTGTTGCAGGTTCGGTGGCCATATATTTT | CSVVAGSVAIYF
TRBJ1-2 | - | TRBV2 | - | TGTGCCAGCACTATAGGACAAGGCGGCTACACCTTC | CASTIGQGGYTF
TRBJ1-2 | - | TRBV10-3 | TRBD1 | TGTGCCATATGGACAGGGACTGGCTATGGCTACACCTTC | CAIWTGTGYGYTF
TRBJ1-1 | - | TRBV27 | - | TGTGCCAGCAGTTTAGCTCTTGACGGGAAAGAAGCTTTCTTT | CASSLALDGKEAFF
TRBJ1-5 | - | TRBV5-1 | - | TGCGCCAGCAGCTTGGGGGCCGGGAAGAGTGGCAATCAGCCCCAGCATTTT | CASSLGAGKSGNQPQHF
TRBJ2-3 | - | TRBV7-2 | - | TGTGCCAGCAGCTTAACCCCCTGGGGTGGCGGGGCCTCGGCAGATACGCAGTATTTT | CASSLTPWGGGASADTQYF
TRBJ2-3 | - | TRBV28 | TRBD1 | TGTGCCAGCAGTTCCCTCGGACAGGGGTTAACCAAAGATACGCAGTATTTT | CASSSLGQGLTKDTQYF
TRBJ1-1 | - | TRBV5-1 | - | TGCGCCAGCTCAGACGACCGGAACACTGAAGCTTTCTTT | CASSDDRNTEAFF
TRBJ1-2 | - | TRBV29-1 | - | TGCAGCGATGGTACTAACTATGGCTACACCTTC | CSDGTNYGYTF
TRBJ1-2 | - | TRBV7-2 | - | TGTGCCAGCAGCCAACCAGGGCGTCCAGGAGGCTATGGCTACACCTTC | CASSQPGRPGGYGYTF
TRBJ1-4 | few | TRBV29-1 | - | TGCAGCGTTGGCCCACAGGGTTCTAATGAAAAACTGTTTTTT | CSVGPQGSNEKLFF
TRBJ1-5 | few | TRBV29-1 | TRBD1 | TGCAGCGTTCGGACAGGCGTCAGCAATCAGCCCCAGCATTTT | CSVRTGVSNQPQHF
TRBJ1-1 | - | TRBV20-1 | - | TGCAGTGCTAGAGAAGTCAGGGCGGCTTTCTTT | CSAREVRAAFF
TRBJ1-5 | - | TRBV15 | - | TGTGCCACCAGCAGAGTCCACGCTAATCAGCCCCAGCATTTT | CATSRVHANQPQHF
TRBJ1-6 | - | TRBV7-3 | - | TGTGCCAGCAGCTTAGCGGCAGGACCAGGTTCACCCCTCCACTTT | CASSLAAGPGSPLHF